A single sample gave rise to the 5 T cell receptor beta chains below, sequenced in a study of Graves' ophthalmopathy and Graves' hyperthyroidism. TCR beta CDR3 regions were amplified from RNA transcripts. First-round RT-PCR relied on HTBI primers, and a second-round multiplex PCR came next. A single record per CDR3 protein comes from TCRdb applying MiXCR to the multiplex PCR reads. This sample has around 520,000 distinct CDR3 sequences; about 40% occur once, and the top ten carry over 3.5%. Sequenced input: peripheral blood or thyroid tissue (not recorded which). These TCRs come from an adult man with Graves' hyperthyroidism.

The chain uses TRBV15 and TRBJ1-1, with a weak D call TRBD1 (5 bases). Germline-derived CDR1 and CDR2 are LNHNV and YYDKDF (reference sequence). V lost 3 bases to trimming and J lost 3 bases, with 14 bases between them. CDR3 length: 15 residues. For the CDR3, the DNA is TGTGCCACCAGCAGCCCCCGGGGCACCTACACTGAAGCTTTCTTT. Translated: CATSSPRGTYTEAFF.

J is TRBJ1-1 and V is TRBV29-1; D is ambiguous. Germline V gene sequence: CDR1 SQVTM, CDR2 ANQGSEA. Trimming shortened V by 8 bases and J by 5 bases, and 12 bases separated the two germline ends. The CDR3 has 11 amino acids. CDR3 protein: CSLNERTEAFF. As DNA, the CDR3 is TGCAGCTTGAATGAGAGGACTGAAGCTTTCTTT.

V is TRBV28 and J is TRBJ1-5; 7 bases map to TRBD1. This CDR3 comprises 15 residues. V shed 6 bases, J shed 7 bases, and the junction held 12 bases outside the gene matches. CDR1 and CDR2 (germline): MDHEN, SYDVKM. The CDR3 loop reads CASSSWTGSGQPQHF. In nucleotides, the CDR3 is TGTGCCAGCAGCTCCTGGACAGGTTCGGGGCAGCCCCAGCATTTT. Based on the CDR3 plus reference TRBV28 and TRBJ1-5, the full variable domain is DVKVTQSSRYLVKRTGEKVFLECVQDMDHENMFWYRQDPGLGLRLIYFSYDVKMKEKGDIPEGYSVSREKKERFSLILESASTNQTSMYLCASSSWTGSGQPQHFGDGTRLSIL.

About this clonotype: A read error may explain this, as a much larger clone is one base away. The chain uses TRBV7-9 and TRBJ1-5; 10 nucleotides agree with TRBD1. The CDR3 extends over 19 amino acids. J was trimmed by 0 bases and V by 9 bases; bases with no gene match: 17. Per germline, CDR1 SEHNR and CDR2 FQNEAQ (reference sequence). The CDR3: CARSAEIGTGDLSNQPQHF. The CDR3 DNA is TGTGCCAGAAGTGCAGAAATAGGGACAGGGGACCTTAGCAATCAGCCCCAGCATTTT.

This clonotype was found a few times. CDR3 DNA sequence: TGTGCCAGCAGCCTTGGGGGCTTCCTCGAGTCCTACGAGCAGTACTTC. It is translated as CASSLGGFLESYEQYF. The rearrangement joins TRBV5-5 to TRBJ2-7, with a possible D match to TRBD1 (6 bases). Germline loops: CDR1 SGHKS, CDR2 YYEKEE (reference sequence). V was shortened by 4 bases and J by 1 base, with 18 bases between the two germline ends. This CDR3 is 16 amino acids long.